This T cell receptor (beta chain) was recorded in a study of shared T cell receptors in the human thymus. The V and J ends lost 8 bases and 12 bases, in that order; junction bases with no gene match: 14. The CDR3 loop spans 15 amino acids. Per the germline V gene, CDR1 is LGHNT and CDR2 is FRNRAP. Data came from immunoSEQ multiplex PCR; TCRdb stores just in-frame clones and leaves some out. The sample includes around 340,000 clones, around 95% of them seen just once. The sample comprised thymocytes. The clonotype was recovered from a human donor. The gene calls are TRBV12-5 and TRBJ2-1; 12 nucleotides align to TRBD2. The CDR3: CASSRGLAGGCGQFF. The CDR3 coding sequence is TGTGCTAGTTCCCGGGGGCTAGCGGGGGGGTGTGGGCAGTTCTTC.